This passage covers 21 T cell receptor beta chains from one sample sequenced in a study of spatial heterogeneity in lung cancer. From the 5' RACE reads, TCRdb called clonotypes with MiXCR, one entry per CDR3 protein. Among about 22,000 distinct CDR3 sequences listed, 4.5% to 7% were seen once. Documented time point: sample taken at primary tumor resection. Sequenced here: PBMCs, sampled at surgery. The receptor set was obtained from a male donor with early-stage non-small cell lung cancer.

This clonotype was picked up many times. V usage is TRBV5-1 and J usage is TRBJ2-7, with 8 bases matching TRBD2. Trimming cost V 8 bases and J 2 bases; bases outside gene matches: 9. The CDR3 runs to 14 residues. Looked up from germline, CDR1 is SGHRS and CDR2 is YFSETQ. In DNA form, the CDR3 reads TGCGCCAGTAGCGGGCGGGGGGCGACCTACGAGCAGTACTTC. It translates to CASSGRGATYEQYF.

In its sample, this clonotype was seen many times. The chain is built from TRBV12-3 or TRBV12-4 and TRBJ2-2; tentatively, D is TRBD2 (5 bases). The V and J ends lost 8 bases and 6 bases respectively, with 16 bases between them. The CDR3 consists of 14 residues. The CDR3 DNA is TGTGCCAGCTCCAGAGCCGGGGTCGCCGGGGAGCTGTTTTTT. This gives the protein CASSRAGVAGELFF.

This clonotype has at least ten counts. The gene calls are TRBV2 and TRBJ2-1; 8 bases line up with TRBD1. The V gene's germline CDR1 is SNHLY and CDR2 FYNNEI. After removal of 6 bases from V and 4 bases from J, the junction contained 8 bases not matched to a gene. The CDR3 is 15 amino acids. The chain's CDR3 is CASRTAGTGYNEQFF. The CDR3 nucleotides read TGTGCCAGCAGAACCGCCGGGACAGGTTACAATGAGCAGTTCTTC.

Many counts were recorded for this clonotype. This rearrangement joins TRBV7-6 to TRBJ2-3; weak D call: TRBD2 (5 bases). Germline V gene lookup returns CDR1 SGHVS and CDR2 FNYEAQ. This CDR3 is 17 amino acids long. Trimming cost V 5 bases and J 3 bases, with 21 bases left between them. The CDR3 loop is CASSPGVRASTTDTQYF. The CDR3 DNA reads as TGTGCCAGCAGCCCCGGTGTGAGGGCGAGTACAACAGATACGCAGTATTTT.

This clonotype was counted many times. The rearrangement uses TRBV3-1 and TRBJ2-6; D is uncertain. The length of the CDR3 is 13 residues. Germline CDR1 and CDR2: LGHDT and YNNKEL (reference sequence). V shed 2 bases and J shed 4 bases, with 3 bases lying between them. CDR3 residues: CASSQTGANVLTF. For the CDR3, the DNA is TGTGCCAGCAGCCAAACCGGGGCCAACGTCCTGACTTTC.

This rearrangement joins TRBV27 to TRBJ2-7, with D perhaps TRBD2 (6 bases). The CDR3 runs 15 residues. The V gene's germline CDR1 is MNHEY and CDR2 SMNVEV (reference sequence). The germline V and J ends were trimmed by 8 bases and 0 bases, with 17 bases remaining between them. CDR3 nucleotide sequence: TGTGCCAGCCATAGGAGGGGAAGAAGCTCCTACGAGCAGTACTTC. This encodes CASHRRGRSSYEQYF.

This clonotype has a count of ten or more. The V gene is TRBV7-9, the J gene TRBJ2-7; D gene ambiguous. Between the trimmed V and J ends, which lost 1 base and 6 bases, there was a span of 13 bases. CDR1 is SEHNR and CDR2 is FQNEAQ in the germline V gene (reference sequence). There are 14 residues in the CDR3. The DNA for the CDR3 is TGTGCCAGCAGCTTAGGGTTTGAAGGGTCCGAGCAGTACTTC. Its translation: CASSLGFEGSEQYF.

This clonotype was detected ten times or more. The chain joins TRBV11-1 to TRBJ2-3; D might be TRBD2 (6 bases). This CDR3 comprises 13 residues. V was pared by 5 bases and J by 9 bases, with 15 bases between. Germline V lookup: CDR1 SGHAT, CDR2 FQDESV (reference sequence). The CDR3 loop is CASSTRPGRTQYF. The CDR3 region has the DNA TGTGCCAGCAGCACCCGACCGGGGAGGACGCAGTATTTT.

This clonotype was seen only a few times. CDR3 loop: CSVYTGNSNQPQHF. The CDR3 bases are TGCAGCGTTTACACAGGAAATAGCAATCAGCCCCAGCATTTT. The chain employs TRBV29-1 and TRBJ1-5, with D perhaps matching TRBD1 (5 bases). V lost 5 bases and J lost 0, with 11 bases in between. The CDR3 sequence is 14 residues long. Germline V gives CDR1 SQVTM, CDR2 ANQGSEA.

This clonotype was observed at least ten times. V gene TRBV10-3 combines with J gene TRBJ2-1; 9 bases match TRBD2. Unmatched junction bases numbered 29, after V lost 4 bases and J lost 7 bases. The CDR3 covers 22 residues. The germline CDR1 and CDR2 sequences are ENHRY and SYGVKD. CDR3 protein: CAISGTTEMPSGTPLTVNEQFF. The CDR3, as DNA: TGTGCCATCAGTGGGACAACGGAGATGCCTAGCGGGACTCCGCTCACCGTTAATGAGCAGTTCTTC.

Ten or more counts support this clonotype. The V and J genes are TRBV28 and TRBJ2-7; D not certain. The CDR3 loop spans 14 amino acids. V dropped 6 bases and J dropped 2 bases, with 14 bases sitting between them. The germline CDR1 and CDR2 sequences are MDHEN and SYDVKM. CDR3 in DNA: TGTGCCAGCAGACGCCACCGGGCCCCCTACGAGCAGTACTTC. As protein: CASRRHRAPYEQYF.

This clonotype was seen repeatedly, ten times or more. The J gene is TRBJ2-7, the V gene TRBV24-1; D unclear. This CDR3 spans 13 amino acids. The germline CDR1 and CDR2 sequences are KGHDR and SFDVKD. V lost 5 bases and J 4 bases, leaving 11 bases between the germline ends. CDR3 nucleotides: TGTGCCACCAGTGGCCCTTTAGGGTACGAGCAGTACTTC. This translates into CATSGPLGYEQYF.

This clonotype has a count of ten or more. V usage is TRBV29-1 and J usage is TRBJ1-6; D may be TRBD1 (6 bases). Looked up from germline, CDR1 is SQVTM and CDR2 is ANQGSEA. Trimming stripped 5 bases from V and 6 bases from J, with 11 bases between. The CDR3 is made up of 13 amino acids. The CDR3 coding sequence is TGCAGCGTTTCGGACAGCTCTAATTCACCCCTCCACTTT. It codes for CSVSDSSNSPLHF.

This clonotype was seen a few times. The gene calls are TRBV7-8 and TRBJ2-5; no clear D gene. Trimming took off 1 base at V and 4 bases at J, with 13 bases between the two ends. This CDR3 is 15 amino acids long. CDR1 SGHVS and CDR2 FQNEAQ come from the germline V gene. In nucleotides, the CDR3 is TGTGCCAGCAGCTTAGGACTGCCAGCTTCAGAGACCCAGTACTTC. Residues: CASSLGLPASETQYF.

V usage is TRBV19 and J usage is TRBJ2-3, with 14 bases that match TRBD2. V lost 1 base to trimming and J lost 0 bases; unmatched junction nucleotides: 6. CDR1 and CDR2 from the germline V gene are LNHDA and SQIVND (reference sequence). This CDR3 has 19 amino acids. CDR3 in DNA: TGTGCCAGTAGTATAGCGGGACTAGCGGGGGCCGGAAGCACAGATACGCAGTATTTT. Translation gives CASSIAGLAGAGSTDTQYF.

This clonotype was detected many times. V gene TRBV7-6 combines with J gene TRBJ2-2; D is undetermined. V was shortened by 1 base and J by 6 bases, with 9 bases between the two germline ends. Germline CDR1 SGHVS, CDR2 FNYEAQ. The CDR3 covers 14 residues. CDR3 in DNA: TGTGCCAGCAGCTTAGAATCTCAGTCCGGGGAGCTGTTTTTT. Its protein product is CASSLESQSGELFF. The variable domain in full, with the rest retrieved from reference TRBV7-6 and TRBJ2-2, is GAGVSQSPRYKVTKRGQDVALRCDPISGHVSLYWYRQALGQGPEFLTYFNYEAQQDKSGLPNDRFSAERPEGSISTLTIQRTEQRDSAMYRCASSLESQSGELFFGEGSRLTVL.

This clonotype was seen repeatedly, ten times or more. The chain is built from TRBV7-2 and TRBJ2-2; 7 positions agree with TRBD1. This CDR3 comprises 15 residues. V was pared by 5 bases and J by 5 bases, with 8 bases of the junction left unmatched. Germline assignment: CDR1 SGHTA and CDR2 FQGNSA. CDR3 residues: CASSPGTANTGELFF. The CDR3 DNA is TGTGCCAGCAGCCCCGGGACAGCCAATACCGGGGAGCTGTTTTTT.

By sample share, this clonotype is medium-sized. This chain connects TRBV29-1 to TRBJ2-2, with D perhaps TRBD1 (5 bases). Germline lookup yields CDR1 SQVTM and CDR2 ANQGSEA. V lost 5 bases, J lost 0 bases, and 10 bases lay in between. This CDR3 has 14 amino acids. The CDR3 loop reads CSVRWGSNTGELFF. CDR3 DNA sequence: TGCAGCGTTCGTTGGGGCTCGAACACCGGGGAGCTGTTTTTT.

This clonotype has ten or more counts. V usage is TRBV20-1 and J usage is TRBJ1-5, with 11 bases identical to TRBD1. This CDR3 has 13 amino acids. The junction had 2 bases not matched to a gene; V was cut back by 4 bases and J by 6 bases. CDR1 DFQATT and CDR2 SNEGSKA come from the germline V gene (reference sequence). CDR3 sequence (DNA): TGCAGTGCTACCGGGACAGGGGGTCAGCCCCAGCATTTT. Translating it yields CSATGTGGQPQHF.

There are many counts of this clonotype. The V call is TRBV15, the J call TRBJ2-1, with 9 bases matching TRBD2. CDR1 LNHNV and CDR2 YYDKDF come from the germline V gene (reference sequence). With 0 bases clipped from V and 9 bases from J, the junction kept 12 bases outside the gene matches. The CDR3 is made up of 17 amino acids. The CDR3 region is CATSRDIGPLAGTEQFF. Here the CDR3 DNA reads TGTGCCACCAGCAGAGATATCGGCCCTCTAGCGGGAACTGAGCAGTTCTTC.

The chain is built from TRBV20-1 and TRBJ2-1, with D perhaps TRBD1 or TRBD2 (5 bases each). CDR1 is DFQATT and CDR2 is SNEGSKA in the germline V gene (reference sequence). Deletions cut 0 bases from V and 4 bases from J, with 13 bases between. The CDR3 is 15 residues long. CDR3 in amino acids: CSARERDREYNEQFF. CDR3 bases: TGCAGTGCTAGAGAGAGGGACCGTGAGTACAATGAGCAGTTCTTC.